These 28 T cell receptor beta chains were sequenced from one sample in a study of cytomegalovirus exposure and HLA in healthy donors. Vbeta (60) and Jbeta (13) primers were used in the PCR. The repertoire was sequenced with immunoSEQ multiplex PCR; TCRdb's copy has only in-frame clones and lacks some. The sample holds around 97,000 clones, around 82% seen once. The sequenced material came from PBMCs. Every receptor here comes from a man in his forties in good health and CMV-seropositive.

CDR3 bases: TGTGCCAGCGCTCAGGCACAGGGCAGCGAAAAACTGTTTTTT. Translated, it gives CASAQAQGSEKLFF. V gene TRBV25-1 combines with J gene TRBJ1-4, with TRBD1 as a possible D gene (6 bases). CDR1 is MGHDK, CDR2 SYGVNS, per germline. The V end lost 8 bases, the J end lost 8 bases, and 18 bases lay between the germline ends. This CDR3 comprises 14 residues.

The chain links TRBV18 to TRBJ1-1; D is possibly TRBD1 (6 bases). Germline values: CDR1 KGHSH, CDR2 LQKENI. CDR3 length: 15 residues. The V gene lost 5 bases and the J gene lost 5 bases, with 18 bases spanning the gap. In nucleotides, the CDR3 is TGTGCCAGCTCATCGGGGGGCAGGATGGTTACTGAAGCTTTCTTT. Its translation is CASSSGGRMVTEAFF.

V and J are TRBV7-6 and TRBJ2-1; 11 bases align to TRBD2. The CDR3 consists of 15 residues. Germline CDR1 reads SGHVS; CDR2 reads FNYEAQ. Trimming at V came to 8 bases and at J to 3 bases, leaving 6 bases not matched to a gene. The CDR3: CASGLAGGLYNEQFF. CDR3 DNA: TGTGCCAGCGGGCTAGCGGGAGGACTCTACAATGAGCAGTTCTTC.

V is TRBV10-1 and J is TRBJ2-5, with D tentatively TRBD2 (6 bases). This CDR3 is 13 amino acids long. V lost 0 bases to trimming and J lost 5 bases, with 7 bases between them. The germline gives CDR1 WNHNN, CDR2 SYGVQD (reference sequence). The CDR3 nucleotides read TGCGCCAGCAGTGAGTCTGGGAGGGAGACCCAGTACTTC. Amino acid sequence: CASSESGRETQYF.

This clone was counted only a few times. The chain uses TRBV6-6 and TRBJ1-1; the D is unclear. V gave up 4 bases and J gave up 2 bases, with 17 bases separating them. Per germline, CDR1 MNHNY and CDR2 SVGAGI (reference sequence). CDR3 length: 16 amino acids. The CDR3, as DNA: TGTGCCAGCAGTTCGCCCGGGAGTTTAACAAACACTGAAGCTTTCTTT. It translates to CASSSPGSLTNTEAFF.

Ten or more counts support this clone. Additional DNA sequences in this sample encode the identical CDR3. The rearrangement joins TRBV4-1 to TRBJ2-1, with 13 positions matching TRBD2. Germline loops: CDR1 MGHRA, CDR2 YSYEKL. The ends lost 6 bases at V and 5 bases at J; junction bases unmatched: 4. CDR3 length: 15 amino acids. CDR3 in amino acids: CASRPGLAGNNEQFF. CDR3 DNA: TGCGCCAGCAGGCCGGGACTAGCGGGGAACAATGAGCAGTTCTTC.

The chain joins TRBV9 to TRBJ2-7; D is perhaps TRBD1 (6 bases). In germline, CDR1 is SGDLS, CDR2 YYNGEE. This CDR3 spans 14 amino acids. Trimming left V 2 bases short and J 1 base short, with 10 bases between. The CDR3 region is CASSVNRASYEQYF. CDR3 nucleotide sequence: TGTGCCAGCAGCGTGAACAGGGCTTCCTACGAGCAGTACTTC.

The chain recombines TRBV30 with TRBJ1-1; D remains unclear. The CDR3 is 13 amino acids. Germline CDR1 is GTSNPN and CDR2 is SVGIG (reference sequence). Trimming left V 0 bases short and J 6 bases short, with 11 bases between. CDR3 DNA sequence: TGTGCCTGGAGTGTACGAATCGGGGCTGAAGCTTTCTTT. Protein sequence: CAWSVRIGAEAFF. Full variable domain (remainder filled in from reference TRBV30 and TRBJ1-1): SQTIHQWPATLVQPVGSPLSLECTVEGTSNPNLYWYRQAAGRGLQLLFYSVGIGQISSEVPQNLSASRPQDRQFILSSKKLLLSDSGFYLCAWSVRIGAEAFFGQGTRLTVV.

The chain joins TRBV4-1 to TRBJ2-4, with 10 bases identical to TRBD1. The CDR3 length is 17 residues. After removal of 3 bases from V and 8 bases from J, the junction contained 13 bases not matched to a gene. Germline CDR1 and CDR2: MGHRA and YSYEKL. The DNA of the CDR3 is TGCGCCAGCAGCCATGCCCCTCCGGGACAGGGGAAACACATTCAGTACTTC. Translation gives CASSHAPPGQGKHIQYF.

This sequence joins TRBV7-9 and TRBJ2-5; D is possibly TRBD2 (6 bases). This CDR3 contains 15 residues. The germline V and J ends were trimmed by 4 bases and 1 base, with 13 bases remaining between them. The germline gives CDR1 SEHNR, CDR2 FQNEAQ (reference sequence). The CDR3 bases are TGTGCCAGCAGCTACGGGAGAACTAGCCAAGAGACCCAGTACTTC. This sequence encodes CASSYGRTSQETQYF.

V and J are TRBV27 and TRBJ1-1; TRBD1 agrees at 7 bases. This CDR3 region has 16 residues. Germline V gives CDR1 MNHEY, CDR2 SMNVEV (reference sequence). The V segment lost 6 bases and the J segment 0 bases; nucleotides outside the gene matches: 10. CDR3: CASRPDRVTMNTEAFF. The CDR3 DNA reads TGTGCCAGCAGACCTGACAGGGTTACCATGAACACTGAAGCTTTCTTT.

CDR3 protein: CAWSVGGANSYNEQFF. The CDR3 region has the DNA TGTGCCTGGAGTGTTGGCGGGGCGAACTCCTACAATGAGCAGTTCTTC. The chain couples TRBV30 to TRBJ2-1, with D possibly TRBD2 on 6 matching bases. The CDR3 has 16 amino acids. The V gene lost 0 bases and the J gene lost 0 bases, with 12 bases spanning the gap. Germline V gene data show CDR1 as GTSNPN and CDR2 as SVGIG (reference sequence).

The rearrangement uses TRBV5-1 and TRBJ1-3; 9 bases match TRBD1. The ends lost 0 bases at V and 3 bases at J; junction bases unmatched: 1. The CDR3 sequence is 15 residues long. Germline assignment: CDR1 SGHRS and CDR2 YFSETQ. The CDR3 reads CASSLGQGDGNTIYF. In nucleotides, the CDR3 is TGCGCCAGCAGCTTGGGACAGGGGGATGGAAACACCATATATTTT.

The rearrangement links TRBV7-2 to TRBJ2-2; 10 bases align to TRBD2. This CDR3 has 15 amino acids. CDR1 is SGHTA, CDR2 FQGNSA, per germline. Trimming removed 10 bases from V and 5 bases from J; junction bases left unmatched: 10. The CDR3 DNA follows: TGTGCCACCAAGCAGCGGGGGGGCCTTACCGGGGAGCTGTTTTTT. Its translation is CATKQRGGLTGELFF.

The V and J genes are TRBV7-2 and TRBJ2-1; D unresolved. Trimming pared 3 bases from V and 4 bases from J, leaving 13 bases between. The germline gives CDR1 SGHTA, CDR2 FQGNSA. The length of the CDR3 is 15 residues. The CDR3 DNA follows: TGTGCCAGCAGCTTGTCGAAGCCGATTTACAATGAGCAGTTCTTC. It specifies CASSLSKPIYNEQFF.

This clone was recorded many times. The chain uses TRBV7-9 and TRBJ1-3; D perhaps matches TRBD1 (5 bases). Trimming removed 1 base at V and 0 bases at J, with 10 bases between. Germline loops: CDR1 SEHNR, CDR2 FQNEAQ (reference sequence). CDR3 length equals 16 residues. The CDR3 DNA sequence: TGTGCCAGCAGCTTAGGTTTCGACAGCTCTGGAAACACCATATATTTT. Translation: CASSLGFDSSGNTIYF.

The rearrangement joins TRBV6-1 to TRBJ1-1; possible D gene TRBD1, 5 bases. This CDR3 has 15 amino acids. In germline, CDR1 is MNHNS, CDR2 SASEGT. V was shortened by 5 bases and J by 8 bases, with 21 bases between the two germline ends. CDR3 in DNA: TGTGCCAGCAGTCTCGGACCAGGGTCTCCCTGGGAAGCTTTCTTT. This translates into CASSLGPGSPWEAFF.

The J gene is TRBJ2-3, the V gene TRBV5-1; 7 nucleotides align to TRBD2. The CDR3 has 15 residues. Losses at the gene ends were 4 bases for V and 4 bases for J; bases not matched to a gene: 9. Germline V gene sequence: CDR1 SGHRS, CDR2 YFSETQ. The CDR3 sequence is CASSATGTTPDTQYF. CDR3 bases: TGCGCCAGCAGCGCAACCGGGACTACTCCAGATACGCAGTATTTT.

The rearrangement uses TRBV7-2 and TRBJ2-3, with 9 bases matching TRBD2. CDR3 size: 15 residues. Per the germline V gene, CDR1 is SGHTA and CDR2 is FQGNSA. Losses at the gene ends were 5 bases for V and 1 base for J; bases not matched to a gene: 4. CDR3 protein: CASSHGLARTDTQYF. DNA for the CDR3: TGTGCCAGCAGCCACGGACTAGCGCGCACAGATACGCAGTATTTT.

The J gene is TRBJ1-6, the V gene TRBV28; tentative D call: TRBD1 (5 bases). Trimming took 5 bases from V and 6 from J, leaving 14 bases between them. CDR1 is MDHEN and CDR2 is SYDVKM in the germline V gene. The CDR3 covers 15 residues. CDR3 loop: CASSRQTGINSPLHF. Here the CDR3 DNA reads TGTGCCAGCAGTCGACAGACGGGCATTAATTCACCCCTCCACTTT.

V gene TRBV5-1 combines with J gene TRBJ2-3, with 9 bases that match TRBD1. Trimming removed 4 bases from V and 3 bases from J; junction bases left unmatched: 3. The germline gives CDR1 SGHRS, CDR2 YFSETQ. The CDR3 runs to 14 residues. The CDR3: CASSLQGATDTQYF. DNA of the CDR3: TGCGCCAGCAGCCTACAGGGGGCAACAGATACGCAGTATTTT.

This clone was found a few times. V and J are TRBV6-4 and TRBJ1-1; D remains unclear. CDR1 is MRHNA and CDR2 is SNTAGT in the germline V gene. The CDR3 loop spans 14 amino acids. Trimming pared 0 bases from V and 1 base from J, leaving 6 bases between. The CDR3 reads CASSDSSWNTEAFF. The DNA for the CDR3 is TGTGCCAGCAGTGACTCGAGCTGGAACACTGAAGCTTTCTTT.

Of note for this clone: Other nucleotide sequences in the sample specify the same CDR3. The V call is TRBV6-5, the J call TRBJ2-5; 13 bases agree with TRBD2. The CDR3 runs to 15 residues. Germline values: CDR1 MNHEY, CDR2 SVGAGI. The V gene end was trimmed by 4 bases and the J gene end by 2 bases; junction bases not matched to a gene: 1. CDR3 sequence reads: CASSSLAGGQETQYF. The CDR3 DNA sequence: TGTGCCAGCAGTTCACTAGCGGGGGGGCAAGAGACCCAGTACTTC.

V is TRBV28 and J is TRBJ2-1; possibly TRBD2 for D (5 bases). The CDR3 covers 14 residues. Deletions cut 6 bases from V and 3 bases from J, with 12 bases between. Germline V gives CDR1 MDHEN, CDR2 SYDVKM. The CDR3 region is CASSSAGHYNEQFF. CDR3 DNA: TGTGCCAGCAGCTCGGCGGGCCACTACAATGAGCAGTTCTTC.

The chain combines TRBV6-5 with TRBJ2-7; 11 bases match TRBD1. Germline CDR1 reads MNHEY; CDR2 reads SVGAGI. The CDR3 is 15 residues long. The J segment lost 2 bases and the V segment lost 4 bases, leaving 4 bases of the junction unmatched. For the CDR3, the DNA is TGTGCCAGCAGTTTCCTGGACAGGGGGCCCTACGAGCAGTACTTC. Translation: CASSFLDRGPYEQYF.

This sequence joins TRBV5-1 and TRBJ2-1; 7 bases agree with TRBD2. CDR3 length: 14 amino acids. The V gene's germline CDR1 is SGHRS and CDR2 YFSETQ. Trimming at V came to 4 bases and at J to 2 bases, leaving 3 bases not matched to a gene. The chain's CDR3 is CASSPGTTYNEQFF. CDR3 nucleotide sequence: TGCGCCAGCAGCCCCGGGACTACCTACAATGAGCAGTTCTTC.

This clone was counted a few times. V is TRBV4-2 and J is TRBJ1-2; D not certain. The germline V gene encodes CDR1 LGHNA and CDR2 YNFKEQ. V lost 5 bases and J lost 4, with 14 bases in between. This CDR3 is 14 amino acids long. CDR3 in amino acids: CASSGSGSVYGYTF. The CDR3 DNA reads as TGTGCCAGCAGCGGGTCGGGATCGGTCTATGGCTACACCTTC.

V usage is TRBV19 and J usage is TRBJ1-3; a weak D match, TRBD1 (5 bases). V was pared by 4 bases and J by 0 bases, with 13 bases between. CDR3 size: 16 residues. Per germline, CDR1 LNHDA and CDR2 SQIVND (reference sequence). CDR3 residues: CASSTTRTISGNTIYF. The CDR3 bases are TGTGCCAGTAGTACCACCCGGACAATCTCTGGAAACACCATATATTTT.